The rows below give T cell receptor beta chains drawn from one sample of a study of blood T cell repertoires in COVID-19. Clones were sequenced by immunoSEQ multiplex PCR, and TCRdb holds only the in-frame ones, with some missing. The sample lists over 300,000 clones, roughly 90% seen once, with roughly 6.5% in the top ten. Sequenced input: peripheral blood. Receptor source: a man in his late teens or twenties who had recovered from COVID-19. Each CDR3 is given with its conserved first and last residue. Each record gives: D gene, V gene, clone size, J gene, CDR3 protein, CDR3 DNA. The D gene is left open where the match is weak. Where a row states a size, it is once, few, many or the class of an expanded clone; other rows omit it.

>TRBD1|TRBV2|NA|TRBJ1-5
CASSDQGDQPQHF
TGTGCCAGCAGTGACCAGGGGGATCAGCCCCAGCATTTT
>NA|TRBV24-1|NA|TRBJ1-5
CATSETGGQPQHF
TGTGCCACCAGTGAGACGGGGGGACAGCCCCAGCATTTT
>NA|TRBV12-3/TRBV12-4|NA|TRBJ2-3
CANLPGGPDTQYF
TGTGCCAACCTCCCCGGGGGGCCCGATACGCAGTATTTT
>TRBD1|TRBV29-1|NA|TRBJ1-1
CSVEWDREIETEAFF
TGCAGCGTTGAATGGGACAGGGAAATTGAGACTGAAGCTTTCTTT
>TRBD1|TRBV29-1|NA|TRBJ2-7
CSGTGGASYEQYF
TGCAGCGGCACAGGGGGCGCTTCCTACGAGCAGTACTTC
>TRBD1|TRBV19|NA|TRBJ1-4
CASSLHWGQGREKLFF
TGTGCCAGTAGCCTCCACTGGGGACAGGGTCGAGAAAAACTGTTTTTT
>TRBD1|TRBV19|NA|TRBJ2-6
CASSGTAGANVLTF
TGTGCCAGTAGTGGGACAGCTGGGGCCAACGTCCTGACTTTC
>NA|TRBV7-9|once|TRBJ2-3
CASTNLRVGGGTDTQYF
TGTGCCAGCACCAATCTGCGGGTGGGCGGGGGCACAGATACGCAGTATTTT
>TRBD1|TRBV7-2|NA|TRBJ2-3
CASSLAANRDRGRTDTQYF
TGTGCCAGCAGCTTAGCGGCCAATAGGGACAGGGGGCGCACAGATACGCAGTATTTT
>TRBD1|TRBV6-5|NA|TRBJ2-4
CASRGQGPFPNIQYF
TGTGCCAGCCGGGGACAGGGTCCGTTCCCAAACATTCAGTACTTC
>NA|TRBV13|NA|TRBJ1-1
CASSLGSGMNTEAFF
TGTGCCAGCAGCTTAGGCTCGGGAATGAACACTGAAGCTTTCTTT
>NA|TRBV6-5|NA|TRBJ2-5
CASSTLRGRETQYF
TGTGCCAGCAGTACCCTCAGGGGCAGGGAGACCCAGTACTTC
>NA|TRBV6-5|once|TRBJ2-7
CASSYQGGAGEQYF
TGTGCCAGCAGTTACCAGGGGGGTGCAGGCGAGCAGTACTTC
>NA|TRBV7-9|NA|TRBJ2-2
CASSVSTGELFF
TGTGCCAGCAGCGTGTCGACCGGGGAGCTGTTTTTT
>NA|TRBV7-2|NA|TRBJ2-1
CASSQEGGLRNEQFF
TGTGCCAGCAGCCAGGAGGGCGGGCTCAGGAATGAGCAGTTCTTC
>TRBD1|TRBV30|NA|TRBJ1-1
CAWTTGVATEAFF
TGTGCCTGGACTACAGGGGTGGCCACTGAAGCTTTCTTT
>TRBD2|TRBV7-3|NA|TRBJ2-1
CASSLRLAGTYNEQFF
TGTGCCAGCAGCTTAAGGCTAGCGGGAACCTACAATGAGCAGTTCTTC
>NA|TRBV2|NA|TRBJ2-5
CASSFGTSKETQYF
TGTGCCAGCAGCTTCGGGACTTCCAAAGAGACCCAGTACTTC
>TRBD1|TRBV7-2|NA|TRBJ1-1
CASRGIEGQEASEAFF
TGTGCCAGCAGGGGGATCGAAGGACAGGAGGCTTCTGAAGCTTTCTTT
>NA|TRBV29-1|NA|TRBJ1-2
CSVEDKLANYGYTF
TGCAGCGTTGAAGATAAGTTAGCCAACTATGGCTACACCTTC
>TRBD2|TRBV5-1|NA|TRBJ2-7
CASSLAVGASGSYEQYF
TGCGCCAGCAGCTTGGCCGTAGGGGCTAGCGGGAGCTACGAGCAGTACTTC
>TRBD2|TRBV5-1|NA|TRBJ2-3
CASSSPRLAGGRVPDTQYF
TGCGCCAGCAGCTCGCCTAGACTAGCGGGAGGGCGGGTTCCAGATACGCAGTATTTT
>NA|TRBV2|NA|TRBJ2-7
CASRGRATEQYF
TGTGCCAGCAGGGGCAGGGCAACCGAGCAGTACTTC
>NA|TRBV27|NA|TRBJ1-3
CASSLRASGNTIYF
TGTGCCAGCAGTCTCAGGGCCTCTGGAAACACCATATATTTT
>NA|TRBV5-1|NA|TRBJ2-5
CASSLELAVGTQYF
TGCGCCAGCAGCTTGGAACTAGCCGTGGGGACCCAGTACTTC
>NA|TRBV4-1|NA|TRBJ2-3
CASSPYHGRDNPYF
TGCGCCAGCAGCCCCTACCACGGCCGGGACAATCCATATTTT
>TRBD2|TRBV20-1|NA|TRBJ2-7
CSASLAGGSGEQYF
TGCAGTGCTAGTTTAGCGGGAGGGTCGGGGGAGCAGTACTTC
>TRBD2|TRBV11-2|once|TRBJ2-7
CASKAGEQYF
TGTGCCAGCAAAGCGGGGGAGCAGTACTTC
>NA|TRBV19|NA|TRBJ1-2
CASTAQGNYGYTF
TGTGCCAGTACGGCCCAGGGGAACTATGGCTACACCTTC